These T cell receptor beta chains were read from a single sample in a study of blood T cell repertoires in COVID-19. The repertoire was sequenced with immunoSEQ multiplex PCR; TCRdb's copy has only in-frame clones and lacks some. The sample records fewer than 300,000 clones, less than 85% being singletons. The sequenced material came from PBMCs or T cells enriched from blood (not recorded which). The receptor set was obtained from a woman in her fifties or sixties who had recovered from COVID-19. CDR3s include the opening cysteine and the closing phenylalanine or tryptophan. A D gene is named only where the DNA matches it firmly. The listing skips clone size in some rows; elsewhere it reads once, few, many or a size class.

-	TRBV29-1	TRBJ2-7	TRBD1	12	CSATGGDLEQYF	TGCAGCGCGACAGGGGGGGATCTCGAGCAGTACTTC
-	TRBV7-6	TRBJ1-2	-	14	CASSLKPNRDGYTF	TGTGCCAGCAGCTTAAAACCCAACCGGGATGGCTACACCTTC
-	TRBV3-1/TRBV3-2	TRBJ2-7	-	13	CASSHSGQDEQYF	TGTGCCAGCAGCCATTCAGGGCAGGACGAGCAGTACTTC
-	TRBV19	TRBJ1-1	-	15	CASSNSQGRNTEAFF	TGTGCCAGTAGTAACTCGCAGGGTCGGAACACTGAAGCTTTCTTT
-	TRBV4-2	TRBJ2-1	TRBD2	18	CASSQAGTSGRVYNEQFF	TGTGCCAGCAGCCAAGCAGGGACTAGCGGGAGGGTTTACAATGAGCAGTTCTTC
-	TRBV3-1/TRBV3-2	TRBJ2-2	-	15	CASSQGHRDTGELFF	TGTGCCAGCAGCCAAGGGCACAGAGACACCGGGGAGCTGTTTTTT
-	TRBV7-2	TRBJ2-3	TRBD1	17	CASSLVGGQVITDTQYF	TGTGCCAGCAGCTTAGTAGGGGGACAGGTAATCACAGATACGCAGTATTTT
-	TRBV2	TRBJ2-7	TRBD1	16	CASSEAGTGDKYEQYF	TGTGCCAGCAGTGAAGCTGGCACAGGGGATAAGTACGAGCAGTACTTC
-	TRBV2	TRBJ1-4	-	14	CASSRGREGEKLFF	TGTGCCAGCAGTAGGGGACGGGAGGGGGAAAAACTGTTTTTT
-	TRBV12-3/TRBV12-4	TRBJ2-5	-	13	CASSLDTLETQYF	TGTGCCAGCAGTTTGGACACTCTGGAGACCCAGTACTTC
-	TRBV18	TRBJ2-5	-	13	CASSPGRVETQYF	TGTGCCAGCTCCCCAGGCAGGGTGGAGACCCAGTACTTC
-	TRBV6-5	TRBJ1-3	-	12	CASSSNPGTIYF	TGTGCCAGCAGTTCGAATCCAGGGACCATATATTTT
-	TRBV7-9	TRBJ2-1	-	12	CASSSVVDEQFF	TGTGCCAGCAGCTCGGTAGTCGATGAGCAGTTCTTC
-	TRBV9	TRBJ2-3	-	16	CASSVARSAGGDTQYF	TGTGCCAGCAGCGTAGCTCGGTCGGCCGGAGGCGATACGCAGTATTTT
-	TRBV19	TRBJ2-2	-	13	CASSITDTGELFF	TGTGCCAGTAGTATTACGGACACCGGGGAGCTGTTTTTT
once	TRBV28	TRBJ2-5	-	14	CASSSGHVQETQYF	TGTGCCAGCAGTTCCGGACACGTTCAAGAGACCCAGTACTTC
-	TRBV3-1/TRBV3-2	TRBJ2-2	TRBD2	15	CASSQWLRGAGELFF	TGTGCCAGCAGCCAATGGTTACGGGGGGCCGGGGAGCTGTTTTTT
-	TRBV18	TRBJ2-5	-	14	CASSPTGVQETQYF	TGTGCCAGCTCCCCAACAGGAGTACAAGAGACCCAGTACTTC
once	TRBV30	TRBJ1-1	TRBD1	14	CAWSPGGQGPEAFF	TGTGCCTGGAGTCCCGGGGGACAGGGGCCTGAAGCTTTCTTT
once	TRBV5-4	TRBJ2-1	TRBD2	15	CASSLSGGARNEQFF	TGTGCCAGCAGCTTGAGCGGGGGGGCGCGGAATGAGCAGTTCTTC
-	TRBV7-9	TRBJ1-1	-	14	CASSFDRTNTEAFF	TGTGCCAGCAGCTTTGACAGGACGAACACTGAAGCTTTCTTT
-	TRBV5-4	TRBJ1-2	TRBD1	14	CASSTGQGPYGYTF	TGTGCCAGCAGCACAGGACAGGGACCTTATGGCTACACCTTC
-	TRBV10-1	TRBJ1-2	-	12	CASSDGPIGYTF	TGCGCCAGCAGTGACGGTCCGATCGGCTACACCTTC
-	TRBV28	TRBJ1-4	TRBD1	15	CASSVTGAGNEKLFF	TGTGCCAGCAGTGTTACAGGGGCTGGTAATGAAAAACTGTTTTTT
-	TRBV4-2	TRBJ2-1	-	16	CASSPPGLAARNEQFF	TGTGCCAGCAGCCCTCCCGGTTTGGCGGCTCGGAATGAGCAGTTCTTC
once	TRBV11-2	TRBJ1-4	-	13	CASSGTASKKLFF	TGTGCCAGCAGTGGGACTGCTTCGAAAAAACTGTTTTTT
-	TRBV5-6	TRBJ2-7	-	12	CASSQTSYEQYF	TGTGCCAGCAGCCAAACAAGCTACGAGCAGTACTTC
-	TRBV6-1	TRBJ2-5	-	14	CASSEGRDQETQYF	TGTGCCAGCAGTGAAGGGCGGGACCAAGAGACCCAGTACTTC
-	TRBV7-9	TRBJ1-2	TRBD1	14	CASSDEGQIYGYTF	TGTGCCAGCAGCGATGAGGGACAGATCTATGGCTACACCTTC
once	TRBV19	TRBJ1-5	-	13	CASSIVLDQPQHF	TGTGCCAGTAGTATAGTTCTCGATCAGCCCCAGCATTTT
-	TRBV12-5	TRBJ2-1	-	16	CASGLVPSGVGNEQFF	TGTGCTAGTGGTTTGGTTCCGTCGGGAGTGGGAAATGAGCAGTTCTTC
-	TRBV15	TRBJ1-4	TRBD1	13	CATSTDRVEKLFF	TGTGCCACCAGCACGGACAGGGTTGAAAAACTGTTTTTT
few	TRBV29-1	TRBJ1-4	-	14	CSVGTGTQNEKLFF	TGCAGCGTTGGAACCGGGACACAGAATGAAAAACTGTTTTTT
few	TRBV11-2	TRBJ1-3	TRBD1	15	CASSSGQVSGNTIYF	TGTGCCAGCAGCTCGGGACAGGTCTCTGGAAACACCATATATTTT
-	TRBV11-3	TRBJ2-7	-	15	CASSQGPDLAYEQYF	TGTGCCAGCAGCCAGGGCCCGGATCTGGCCTACGAGCAGTACTTC
-	TRBV7-8	TRBJ2-5	-	14	CASTLKVGLETQYF	TGTGCCAGCACCCTAAAGGTGGGGCTGGAGACCCAGTACTTC
-	TRBV25-1	TRBJ2-5	TRBD1	17	CASSERGVHRGLETQYF	TGTGCCAGCAGTGAAAGGGGGGTTCACAGGGGGCTAGAGACCCAGTACTTC
-	TRBV9	TRBJ1-2	TRBD1	15	CASSVDQGAVYGYTF	TGTGCCAGCAGCGTAGATCAGGGGGCGGTATATGGCTACACCTTC
-	TRBV5-1	TRBJ1-2	TRBD1	15	CASSSPGQGDYGYTF	TGCGCCAGCAGCTCTCCGGGACAGGGTGACTATGGCTACACCTTC
-	TRBV30	TRBJ2-2	TRBD1	16	CAWLQGLSSNTGELFF	TGTGCCTGGTTACAGGGGCTTTCCTCGAACACCGGGGAGCTGTTTTTT
-	TRBV4-2	TRBJ1-6	TRBD1	15	CASSQAHRGPGALHF	TGTGCCAGCAGCCAAGCCCACAGGGGCCCAGGGGCCCTCCACTTT
-	TRBV5-1	TRBJ1-1	-	14	CASSLDPGSTEAFF	TGCGCCAGCAGCTTGGATCCGGGGTCGACTGAAGCTTTCTTT
-	TRBV5-6	TRBJ1-2	-	13	CASSLALRGSYTF	TGTGCCAGCAGCTTGGCATTACGGGGTAGCTACACCTTC
-	TRBV27	TRBJ1-5	TRBD1	15	CASRPRQGSNQPQHF	TGTGCCAGCAGACCCAGACAGGGGAGCAATCAGCCCCAGCATTTT
-	TRBV2	TRBJ2-2	-	14	CASSGDRYTGELFF	TGTGCCAGCTCGGGGGACAGATACACCGGGGAGCTGTTTTTT
-	TRBV5-1	TRBJ2-3	TRBD2	16	CASSHGGSGVGDTQYF	TGCGCCAGCAGCCACGGCGGGAGCGGGGTGGGAGATACGCAGTATTTT
-	TRBV24-1	TRBJ2-3	TRBD1	16	CATSDGTGGFRDTQYF	TGTGCCACCAGTGACGGGACAGGGGGTTTCCGAGATACGCAGTATTTT
-	TRBV5-1	TRBJ2-5	TRBD2	15	CASSLVAGLQETQYF	TGCGCCAGCAGCTTGGTAGCGGGGCTACAAGAGACCCAGTACTTC
-	TRBV3-1/TRBV3-2	TRBJ1-4	-	14	CASSRGQINEKLFF	TGTGCCAGCAGCCGAGGACAGATTAATGAAAAACTGTTTTTT
-	TRBV19	TRBJ1-5	-	14	CASSERVPNQPQHF	TGTGCCAGTAGTGAGAGGGTTCCCAATCAGCCCCAGCATTTT